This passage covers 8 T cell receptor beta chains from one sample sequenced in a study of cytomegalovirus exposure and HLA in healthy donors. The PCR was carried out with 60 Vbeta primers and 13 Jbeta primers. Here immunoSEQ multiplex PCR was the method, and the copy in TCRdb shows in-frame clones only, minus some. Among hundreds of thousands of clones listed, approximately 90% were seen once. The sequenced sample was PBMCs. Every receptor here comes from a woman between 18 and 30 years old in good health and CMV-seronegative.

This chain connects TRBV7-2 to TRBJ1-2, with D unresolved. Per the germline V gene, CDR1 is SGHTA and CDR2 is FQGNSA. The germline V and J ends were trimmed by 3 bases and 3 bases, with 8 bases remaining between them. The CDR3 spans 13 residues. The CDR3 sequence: CASSFTSDYGYTF. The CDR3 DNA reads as TGTGCCAGCAGCTTTACCTCAGACTATGGCTACACCTTC.

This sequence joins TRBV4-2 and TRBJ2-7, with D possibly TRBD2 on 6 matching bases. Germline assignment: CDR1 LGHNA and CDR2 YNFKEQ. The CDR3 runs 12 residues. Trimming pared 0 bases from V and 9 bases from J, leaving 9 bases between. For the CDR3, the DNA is TGTGCCAGCAGCCAAGAAGGAGGGGCGCAGTACTTC. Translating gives CASSQEGGAQYF.

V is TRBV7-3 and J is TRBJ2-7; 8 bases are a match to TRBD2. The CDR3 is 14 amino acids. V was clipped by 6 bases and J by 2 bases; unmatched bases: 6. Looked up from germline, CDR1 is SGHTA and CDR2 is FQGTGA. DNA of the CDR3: TGTGCCAGCAGTCAGGGTAGCGGGACCTACGAGCAGTACTTC. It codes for CASSQGSGTYEQYF.

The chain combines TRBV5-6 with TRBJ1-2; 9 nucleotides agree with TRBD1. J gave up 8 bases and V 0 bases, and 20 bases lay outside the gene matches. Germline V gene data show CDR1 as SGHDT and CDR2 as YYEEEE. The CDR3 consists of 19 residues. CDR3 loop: CASSLAHRSRDRAVGGYTF. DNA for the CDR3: TGTGCCAGCAGCTTGGCCCACCGAAGCCGGGACAGGGCGGTGGGAGGCTACACCTTC.

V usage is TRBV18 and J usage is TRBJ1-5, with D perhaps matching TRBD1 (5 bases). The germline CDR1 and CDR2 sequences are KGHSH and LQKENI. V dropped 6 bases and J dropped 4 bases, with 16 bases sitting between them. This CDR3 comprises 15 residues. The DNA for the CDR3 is TGTGCCAGCTCCCTCGAACAGGTTGGAAATCAGCCCCAGCATTTT. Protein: CASSLEQVGNQPQHF.

The CDR3 is CASSFGQGADTQYF. For the CDR3, the DNA is TGTGCCAGCAGCTTCGGACAGGGGGCAGATACGCAGTATTTT. This chain uses TRBV13 with TRBJ2-3, with 10 bases matching TRBD1. Trimming cost V 3 bases and J 4 bases; bases outside gene matches: 1. Germline V lookup: CDR1 PRHDT, CDR2 FYEKMQ (reference sequence). The CDR3 runs 14 residues.

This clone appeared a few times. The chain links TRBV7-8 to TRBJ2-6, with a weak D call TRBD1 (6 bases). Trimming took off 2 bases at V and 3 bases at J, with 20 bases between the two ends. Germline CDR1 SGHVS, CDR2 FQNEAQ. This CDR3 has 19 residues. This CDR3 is CASSLSVNQGRVGANVLTF. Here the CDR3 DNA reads TGTGCCAGCAGCTTATCGGTAAACCAGGGGCGGGTTGGGGCCAACGTCCTGACTTTC. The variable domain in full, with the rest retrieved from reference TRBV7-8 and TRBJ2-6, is GAGVSQSPRYKVAKRGQDVALRCDPISGHVSLFWYQQALGQGPEFLTYFQNEAQLDKSGLPSDRFFAERPEGSVSTLKIQRTQQEDSAVYLCASSLSVNQGRVGANVLTFGAGSRLTVL.

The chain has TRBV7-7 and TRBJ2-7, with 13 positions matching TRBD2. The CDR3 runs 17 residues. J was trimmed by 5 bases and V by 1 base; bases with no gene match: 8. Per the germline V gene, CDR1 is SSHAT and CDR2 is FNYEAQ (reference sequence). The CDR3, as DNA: TGTGCCAGCAGCTTAGGTTCCGGACTAGCGGGAGCGAACGAGCAGTACTTC. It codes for CASSLGSGLAGANEQYF. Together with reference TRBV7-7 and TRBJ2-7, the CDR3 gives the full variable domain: GAGVSQSPRYKVTKRGQDVTLRCDPISSHATLYWYQQALGQGPEFLTYFNYEAQPDKSGLPSDRFSAERPEGSISTLTIQRTEQRDSAMYRCASSLGSGLAGANEQYFGPGTRLTVT.